These 4 T cell receptor beta chains share one sample of origin, sequenced in a study of shared clonotypes between healthy human individuals. TCRdb's copy holds only in-frame clones and misses some; the assay was immunoSEQ multiplex PCR. This table has roughly 2.6 million clones, around 90% appearing once. Sequenced sample: naive CD4+ T cells sorted from blood. As for subset: CD45RA+ positively selected. The receptors derive from a young man in good health.

The chain joins TRBV7-3 to TRBJ1-1; D is possibly TRBD1 (6 bases). With 8 bases removed from V and 1 base from J, the gap between germline ends came to 17 bases. Germline values: CDR1 SGHTA, CDR2 FQGTGA. This CDR3 is built from 15 residues. The CDR3 DNA is TGTGCCAGCTCGCCGGGGGGCGAAGCGAACACTGAAGCTTTCTTT. Encoded protein: CASSPGGEANTEAFF.

The chain combines TRBV5-4 with TRBJ2-3, with TRBD1 as a possible D gene (5 bases). From germline, CDR1 is SGHNT and CDR2 YYREEE (reference sequence). Trimming stripped 4 bases from V and 2 bases from J, with 17 bases between. The CDR3 sequence is 16 residues long. CDR3: CASSLRVTPSTDTQYF. CDR3 bases: TGTGCCAGCAGCCTCAGGGTTACCCCTTCCACAGATACGCAGTATTTT.

This clone occurred once. The CDR3 loop is CASSQAEIAGRGRQYF. CDR3 nucleotides: TGCGCCAGCAGCCAAGCTGAAATAGCGGGACGGGGGCGGCAGTACTTC. J is TRBJ2-7 and V is TRBV4-1, with 8 bases identical to TRBD2. V trimming: 1 base; J trimming: 9 bases; junction bases outside the gene matches: 14. The length of the CDR3 is 16 residues. CDR1 is MGHRA and CDR2 is YSYEKL in the germline V gene.

The chain couples TRBV5-4 to TRBJ2-7; D ambiguous. The CDR3 totals 16 residues. Germline CDR1 is SGHNT and CDR2 is YYREEE (reference sequence). Trimming stripped 4 bases from V and 2 bases from J, with 19 bases between. CDR3 sequence (DNA): TGTGCCAGCAGCCGAGACGGAACTAAGCCAACCTACGAGCAGTACTTC. It yields the protein CASSRDGTKPTYEQYF.